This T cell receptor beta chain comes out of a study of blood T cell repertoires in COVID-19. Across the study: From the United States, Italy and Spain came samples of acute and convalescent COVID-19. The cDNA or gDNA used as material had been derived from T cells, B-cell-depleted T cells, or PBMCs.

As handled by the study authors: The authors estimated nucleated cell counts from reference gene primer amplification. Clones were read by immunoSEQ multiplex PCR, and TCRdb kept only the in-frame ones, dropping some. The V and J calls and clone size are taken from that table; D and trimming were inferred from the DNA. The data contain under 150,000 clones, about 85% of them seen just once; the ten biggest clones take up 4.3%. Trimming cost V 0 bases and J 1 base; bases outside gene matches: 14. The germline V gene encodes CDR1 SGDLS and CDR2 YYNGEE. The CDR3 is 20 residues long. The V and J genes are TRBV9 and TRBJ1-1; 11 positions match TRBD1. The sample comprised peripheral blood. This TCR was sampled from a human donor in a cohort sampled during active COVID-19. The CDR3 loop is CASSVAGLGQGVIRNTEAFF. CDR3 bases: TGTGCCAGCAGCGTAGCGGGATTGGGACAGGGGGTCATAAGGAACACTGAAGCTTTCTTT.